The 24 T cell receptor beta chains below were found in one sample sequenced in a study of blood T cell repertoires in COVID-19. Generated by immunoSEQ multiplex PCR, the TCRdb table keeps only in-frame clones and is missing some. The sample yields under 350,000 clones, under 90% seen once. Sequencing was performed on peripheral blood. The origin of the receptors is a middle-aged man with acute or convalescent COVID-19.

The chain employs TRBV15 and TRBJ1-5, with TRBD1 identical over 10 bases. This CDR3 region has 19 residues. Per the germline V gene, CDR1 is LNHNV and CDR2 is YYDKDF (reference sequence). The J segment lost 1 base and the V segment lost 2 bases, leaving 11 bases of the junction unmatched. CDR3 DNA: TGTGCCACCAGCAGATCACCGGGACAGGGGTCTGTAAGCAATCAGCCCCAGCATTTT. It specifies CATSRSPGQGSVSNQPQHF.

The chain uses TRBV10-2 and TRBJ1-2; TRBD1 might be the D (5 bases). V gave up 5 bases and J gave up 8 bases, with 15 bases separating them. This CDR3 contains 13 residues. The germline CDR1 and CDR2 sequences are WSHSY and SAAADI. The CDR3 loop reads CASSQGIVDGYTF. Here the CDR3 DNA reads TGCGCCAGCAGTCAGGGTATCGTTGACGGCTACACCTTC.

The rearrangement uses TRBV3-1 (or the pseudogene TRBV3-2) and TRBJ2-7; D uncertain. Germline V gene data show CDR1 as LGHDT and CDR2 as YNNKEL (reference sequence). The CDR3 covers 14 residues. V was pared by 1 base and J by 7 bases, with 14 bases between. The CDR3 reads CASSQASVPREQYF. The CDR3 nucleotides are TGTGCCAGCAGCCAAGCCTCGGTTCCGCGGGAGCAGTACTTC.

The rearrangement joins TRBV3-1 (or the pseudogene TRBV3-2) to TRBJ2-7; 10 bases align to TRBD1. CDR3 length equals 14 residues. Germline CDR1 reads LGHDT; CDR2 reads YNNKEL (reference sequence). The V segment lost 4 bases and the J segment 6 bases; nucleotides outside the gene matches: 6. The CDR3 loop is CASSPPGTGVEQYF. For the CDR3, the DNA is TGTGCCAGCAGCCCTCCCGGGACAGGGGTCGAGCAGTACTTC.

CDR3 nucleotide sequence: TGTGCCAGCAGCCACCCGGGACATTCCACAGATACGCAGTATTTT. Translating it yields CASSHPGHSTDTQYF. The rearrangement uses TRBV3-1 (or the pseudogene TRBV3-2) and TRBJ2-3; D perhaps matches TRBD1 (6 bases). This CDR3 spans 15 amino acids. CDR1 LGHDT and CDR2 YNNKEL come from the germline V gene (reference sequence). V was pared by 3 bases and J by 2 bases, with 12 bases between.

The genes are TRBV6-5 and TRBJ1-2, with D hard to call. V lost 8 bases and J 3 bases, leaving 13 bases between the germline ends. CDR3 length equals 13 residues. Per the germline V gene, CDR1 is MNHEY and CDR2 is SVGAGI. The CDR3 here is CASFAGGDYGYTF. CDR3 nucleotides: TGTGCCAGCTTCGCAGGTGGTGACTATGGCTACACCTTC.

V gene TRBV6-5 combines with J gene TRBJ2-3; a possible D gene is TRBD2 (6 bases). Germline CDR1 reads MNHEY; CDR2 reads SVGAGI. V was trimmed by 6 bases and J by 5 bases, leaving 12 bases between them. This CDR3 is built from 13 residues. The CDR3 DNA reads TGTGCCAGCAGACCCCCGGGGGAAGATACGCAGTATTTT. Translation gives CASRPPGEDTQYF.

The DNA for the CDR3 is TGTGCCAGCATGTTTTCCCCAGGCCAGAGGGAAGGAAGGAAACTGTTTTTT. Translation gives CASMFSPGQREGRKLFF. The chain carries TRBV27 and TRBJ1-4, with D unclear. The CDR3 sequence is 17 residues long. CDR1 and CDR2 (germline): MNHEY, SMNVEV (reference sequence). Trimming shortened V by 7 bases and J by 11 bases, and 29 bases separated the two germline ends.

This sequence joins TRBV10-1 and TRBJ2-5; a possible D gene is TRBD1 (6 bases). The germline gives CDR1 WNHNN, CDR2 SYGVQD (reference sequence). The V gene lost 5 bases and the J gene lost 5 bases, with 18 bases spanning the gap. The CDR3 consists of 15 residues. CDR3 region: CASSPDRTLRETQYF. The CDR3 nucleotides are TGCGCCAGCAGTCCGGACAGAACCCTAAGGGAGACCCAGTACTTC.

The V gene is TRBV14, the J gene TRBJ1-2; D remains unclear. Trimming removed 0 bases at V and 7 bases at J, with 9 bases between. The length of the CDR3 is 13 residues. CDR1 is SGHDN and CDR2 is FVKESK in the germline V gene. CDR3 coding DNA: TGTGCCAGCAGCCAAGAACCGGGAAGTGGCTACACCTTC. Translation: CASSQEPGSGYTF.

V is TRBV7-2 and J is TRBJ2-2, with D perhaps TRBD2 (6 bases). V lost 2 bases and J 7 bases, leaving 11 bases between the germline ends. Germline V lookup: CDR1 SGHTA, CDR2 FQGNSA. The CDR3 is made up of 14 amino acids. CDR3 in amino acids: CASSLIRRDGELFF. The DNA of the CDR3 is TGTGCCAGCAGCTTAATAAGGCGGGACGGGGAGCTGTTTTTT.

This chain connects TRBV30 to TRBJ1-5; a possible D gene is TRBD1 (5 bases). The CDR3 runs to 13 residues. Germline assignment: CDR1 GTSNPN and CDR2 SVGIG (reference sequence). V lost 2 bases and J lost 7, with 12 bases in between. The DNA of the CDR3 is TGTGCCTGGAGTCCCGCCGGGGGGCAGCCCCAGCATTTT. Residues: CAWSPAGGQPQHF.

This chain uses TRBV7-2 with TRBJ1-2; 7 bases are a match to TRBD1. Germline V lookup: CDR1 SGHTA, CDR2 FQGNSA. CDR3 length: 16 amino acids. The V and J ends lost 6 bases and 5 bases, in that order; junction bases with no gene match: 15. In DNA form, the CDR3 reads TGTGCCAGCAGGAAGGGACAGCTAGGGCCACTTTATGGCTACACCTTC. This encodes CASRKGQLGPLYGYTF.

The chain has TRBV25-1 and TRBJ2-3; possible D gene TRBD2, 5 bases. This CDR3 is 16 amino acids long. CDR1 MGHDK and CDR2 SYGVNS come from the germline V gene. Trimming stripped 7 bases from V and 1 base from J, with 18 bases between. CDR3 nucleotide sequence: TGTGCCAGCACCTCTACCCCTGGGCGGGGCACAGATACGCAGTATTTT. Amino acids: CASTSTPGRGTDTQYF.

The CDR3 region is CASSHRGAGETQYF. The CDR3 DNA sequence: TGTGCCAGCAGCCACCGGGGGGCGGGGGAGACCCAGTACTTC. J is TRBJ2-5 and V is TRBV11-3; D may be TRBD2 (7 bases). CDR1 and CDR2 from the germline V gene are SGHNT and YENEEA. Trimming cost V 5 bases and J 5 bases, with 15 bases left between them. This CDR3 spans 14 amino acids.

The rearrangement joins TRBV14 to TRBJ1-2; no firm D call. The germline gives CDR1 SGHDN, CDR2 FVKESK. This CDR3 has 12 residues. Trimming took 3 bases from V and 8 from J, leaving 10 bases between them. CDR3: CASSQLPTGYTF. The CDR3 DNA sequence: TGTGCCAGCAGCCAGCTCCCTACGGGCTACACCTTC.

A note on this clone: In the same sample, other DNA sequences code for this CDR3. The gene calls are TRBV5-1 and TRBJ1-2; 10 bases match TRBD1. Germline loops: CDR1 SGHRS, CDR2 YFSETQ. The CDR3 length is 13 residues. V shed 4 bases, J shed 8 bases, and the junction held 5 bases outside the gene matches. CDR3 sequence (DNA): TGCGCCAGCAGCCCCGGGACAGGGGTGGGCTACACCTTC. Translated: CASSPGTGVGYTF. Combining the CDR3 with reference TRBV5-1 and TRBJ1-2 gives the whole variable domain KAGVTQTPRYLIKTRGQQVTLSCSPISGHRSVSWYQQTPGQGLQFLFEYFSETQRNKGNFPGRFSGRQFSNSRSEMNVSTLELGDSALYLCASSPGTGVGYTFGSGTRLTVV.

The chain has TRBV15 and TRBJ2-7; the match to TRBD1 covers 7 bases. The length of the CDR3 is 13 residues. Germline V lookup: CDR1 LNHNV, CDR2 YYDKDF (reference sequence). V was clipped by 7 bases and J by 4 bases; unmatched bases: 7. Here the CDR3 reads CATTPGQRYEQYF. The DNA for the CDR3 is TGTGCCACCACCCCGGGACAGAGATACGAGCAGTACTTC.

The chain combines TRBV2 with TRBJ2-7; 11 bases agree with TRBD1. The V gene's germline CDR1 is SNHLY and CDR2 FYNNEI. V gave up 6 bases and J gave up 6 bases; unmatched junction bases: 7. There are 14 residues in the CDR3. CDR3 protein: CASRGTGGSGEQYF. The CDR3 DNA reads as TGTGCCAGCAGGGGGACAGGGGGATCAGGCGAGCAGTACTTC. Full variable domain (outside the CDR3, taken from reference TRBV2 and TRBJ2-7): EPEVTQTPSHQVTQMGQEVILRCVPISNHLYFYWYRQILGQKVEFLVSFYNNEISEKSEIFDDQFSVERPDGSNFTLKIRSTKLEDSAMYFCASRGTGGSGEQYFGPGTRLTVT.

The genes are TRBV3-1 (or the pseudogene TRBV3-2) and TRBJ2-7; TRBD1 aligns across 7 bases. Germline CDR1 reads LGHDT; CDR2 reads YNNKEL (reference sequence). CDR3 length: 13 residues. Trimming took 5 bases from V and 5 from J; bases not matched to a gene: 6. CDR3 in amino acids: CASSSDRWNEQYF. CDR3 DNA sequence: TGTGCCAGCAGCTCGGACAGGTGGAACGAGCAGTACTTC.

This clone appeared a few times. CDR3 protein: CAISLQGGELFF. CDR3 DNA sequence: TGTGCCATCAGCCTACAGGGGGGGGAGCTGTTTTTT. V is TRBV10-3 and J is TRBJ2-2; 7 bases are shared with TRBD1. Trimming at V came to 6 bases and at J to 8 bases, leaving 3 bases not matched to a gene. CDR1 ENHRY and CDR2 SYGVKD come from the germline V gene. This CDR3 is built from 12 residues.

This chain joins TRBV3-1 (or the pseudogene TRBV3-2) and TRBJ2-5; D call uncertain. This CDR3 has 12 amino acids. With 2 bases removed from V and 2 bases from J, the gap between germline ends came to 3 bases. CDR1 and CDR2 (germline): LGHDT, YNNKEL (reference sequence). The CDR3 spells CASSQLQETQYF. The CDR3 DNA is TGTGCCAGCAGCCAATTACAAGAGACCCAGTACTTC.

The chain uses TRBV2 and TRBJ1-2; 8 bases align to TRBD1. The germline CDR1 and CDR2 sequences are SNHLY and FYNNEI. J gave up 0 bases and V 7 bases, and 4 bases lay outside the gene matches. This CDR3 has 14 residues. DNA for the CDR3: TGTGCCAGCAATGGACAGGGTCCTAACTATGGCTACACCTTC. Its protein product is CASNGQGPNYGYTF.

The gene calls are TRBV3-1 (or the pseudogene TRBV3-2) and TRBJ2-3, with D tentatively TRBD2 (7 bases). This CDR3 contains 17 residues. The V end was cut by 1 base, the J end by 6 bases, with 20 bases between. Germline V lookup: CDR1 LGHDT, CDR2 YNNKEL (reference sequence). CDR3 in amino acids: CASSQGIPGGLSDTQYF. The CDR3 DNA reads TGTGCCAGCAGCCAAGGAATTCCGGGGGGCCTGTCCGATACGCAGTATTTT.